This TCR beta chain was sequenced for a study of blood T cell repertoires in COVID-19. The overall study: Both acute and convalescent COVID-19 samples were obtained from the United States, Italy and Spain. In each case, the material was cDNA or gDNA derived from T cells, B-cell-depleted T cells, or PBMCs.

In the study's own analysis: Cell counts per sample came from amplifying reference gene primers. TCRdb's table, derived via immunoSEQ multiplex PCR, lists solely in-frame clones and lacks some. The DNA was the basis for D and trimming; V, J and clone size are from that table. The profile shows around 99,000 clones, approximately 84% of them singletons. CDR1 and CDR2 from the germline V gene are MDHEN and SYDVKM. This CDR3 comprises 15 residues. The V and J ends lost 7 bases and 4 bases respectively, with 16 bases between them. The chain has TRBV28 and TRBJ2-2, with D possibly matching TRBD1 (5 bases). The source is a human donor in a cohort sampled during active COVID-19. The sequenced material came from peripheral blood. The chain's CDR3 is CASTTRAPITGELFF. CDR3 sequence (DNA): TGTGCCAGCACCACCAGGGCACCGATCACCGGGGAGCTGTTTTTT. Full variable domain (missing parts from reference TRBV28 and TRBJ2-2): DVKVTQSSRYLVKRTGEKVFLECVQDMDHENMFWYRQDPGLGLRLIYFSYDVKMKEKGDIPEGYSVSREKKERFSLILESASTNQTSMYLCASTTRAPITGELFFGEGSRLTVL.